Below, 14 T cell receptor beta chains from the same sample are listed, as sequenced in a study of Graves' ophthalmopathy and Graves' hyperthyroidism. Amplifying from RNA transcripts, the study obtained TCR beta CDR3 regions. Following a first-round RT-PCR that used HTBI primers, a second-round multiplex PCR was carried out. TCRdb ran MiXCR on the multiplex PCR reads and lists one entry per CDR3 protein. This table has 350,000 to 450,000 distinct CDR3 sequences, around 20% appearing once. Sequenced material: peripheral blood. These receptor sequences come from a young woman with stable Graves' hyperthyroidism.

At least ten counts were recorded for this clonotype. V and J are TRBV20-1 and TRBJ1-1, with TRBD1 as a possible D gene (5 bases). V was trimmed by 6 bases and J by 2 bases, leaving 7 bases between them. There are 11 residues in the CDR3. Germline V gene data show CDR1 as DFQATT and CDR2 as SNEGSKA (reference sequence). The CDR3 is CSAGANTEAFF. As DNA, the CDR3 is TGCAGTGCAGGGGCTAACACTGAAGCTTTCTTT.

This clonotype was picked up a small number of times. The rearrangement joins TRBV5-6 to TRBJ2-2, with unresolved D. The CDR3 spans 13 residues. From germline, CDR1 is SGHDT and CDR2 YYEEEE. Trimming cost V 2 bases and J 6 bases, with 8 bases left between them. The CDR3 protein is CASSFGSPGELFF. CDR3 sequence (DNA): TGTGCCAGCAGCTTTGGATCCCCCGGGGAGCTGTTTTTT. The variable domain in full, with the rest retrieved from reference TRBV5-6 and TRBJ2-2, is DAGVTQSPTHLIKTRGQQVTLRCSPKSGHDTVSWYQQALGQGPQFIFQYYEEEERQRGNFPDRFSGHQFPNYSSELNVNALLLGDSALYLCASSFGSPGELFFGEGSRLTVL.

This clonotype occurred a few times. This chain joins TRBV12-3 or TRBV12-4 and TRBJ2-5, with D tentatively TRBD2 (6 bases). This CDR3 has 13 residues. With 3 bases removed from V and 10 bases from J, the gap between germline ends came to 15 bases. This CDR3 reads CASSLGPMEGQYF. CDR3 bases: TGTGCCAGCAGTTTGGGCCCCATGGAGGGCCAGTACTTC.

In this sample, this clonotype turned up many times. The chain uses TRBV6-5 and TRBJ2-7; 10 bases fit TRBD2. CDR1 is MNHEY and CDR2 is SVGAGI in the germline V gene. Losses at the gene ends were 2 bases for V and 4 bases for J; bases not matched to a gene: 5. This CDR3 is 15 amino acids long. The CDR3 sequence: CASSYDGTSDYEQYF. The DNA of the CDR3 is TGTGCCAGCAGTTACGACGGGACTAGCGATTACGAGCAGTACTTC.

V gene TRBV6-1 combines with J gene TRBJ1-3; unclear D gene. Germline V lookup: CDR1 MNHNS, CDR2 SASEGT. The length of the CDR3 is 15 residues. V was pared by 3 bases and J by 0 bases, with 9 bases between. As DNA, the CDR3 is TGTGCCAGCAGTGATCAGGTCGCCTCTGGAAACACCATATATTTT. Its translation: CASSDQVASGNTIYF.

This clonotype was counted many times. V and J are TRBV19 and TRBJ1-1; D perhaps matches TRBD1 (6 bases). The V end was cut by 6 bases, the J end by 5 bases, with 22 bases between. Per germline, CDR1 LNHDA and CDR2 SQIVND (reference sequence). The CDR3 spans 16 residues. The chain's CDR3 is CASRSRTAPGRTEAFF. The CDR3 DNA reads as TGTGCCAGTAGGTCCCGGACAGCTCCGGGGAGGACTGAAGCTTTCTTT.

The table lists this clonotype with many counts. This sequence joins TRBV12-3 or TRBV12-4 and TRBJ1-5; D gene uncertain. CDR3 length equals 13 residues. V was cut by 3 bases and J by 6 bases, with 9 bases left in between. The CDR3 reads CASSFGDGQPQHF. In DNA form, the CDR3 reads TGTGCCAGCAGTTTCGGGGATGGTCAGCCCCAGCATTTT.

In its sample, this clonotype was seen many times. The V call is TRBV28, the J call TRBJ2-5; 7 bases line up with TRBD1. The germline gives CDR1 MDHEN, CDR2 SYDVKM. Trimming removed 5 bases from V and 5 bases from J; junction bases left unmatched: 11. The CDR3 loop spans 15 amino acids. The CDR3 reads CASSARQGVLETQYF. The CDR3 region has the DNA TGTGCCAGCAGTGCCCGACAGGGCGTTTTGGAGACCCAGTACTTC.

The chain couples TRBV11-2 to TRBJ2-7; 10 bases are shared with TRBD2. Germline-derived CDR1 and CDR2 are SGHAT and FQNNGV. The junction had 9 bases not matched to a gene; V was cut back by 5 bases and J by 2 bases. CDR3 length equals 16 residues. CDR3 sequence (DNA): TGTGCCAGCAGCCTCATGACTAGCGGGTACCCCTACGAGCAGTACTTC. This translates into CASSLMTSGYPYEQYF.

V gene TRBV19 combines with J gene TRBJ1-2, with TRBD1 as a possible D gene (5 bases). The CDR3 is 14 amino acids. Germline V CDR1 and CDR2: LNHDA, SQIVND (reference sequence). V gave up 7 bases and J gave up 3 bases, with 15 bases separating them. CDR3 nucleotides: TGTGCCAGTAATCGACCAGGGTACGACTATGGCTACACCTTC. Protein product: CASNRPGYDYGYTF.

This clonotype was observed at least ten times. The rearrangement uses TRBV12-3 or TRBV12-4 and TRBJ2-7; D possibly corresponds to TRBD1 (6 bases). Trimming pared 5 bases from V and 5 bases from J, leaving 19 bases between. CDR3 size: 15 residues. This chain's CDR3 is CASSPTLRGWDEQYF. CDR3 coding DNA: TGTGCCAGCAGTCCAACCCTTAGGGGGTGGGACGAGCAGTACTTC.

This clonotype showed up many times. This chain uses TRBV3-1 with TRBJ1-2; no reliable D call. In germline, CDR1 is LGHDT, CDR2 YNNKEL (reference sequence). This CDR3 spans 12 amino acids. The germline V and J ends were trimmed by 4 bases and 8 bases, with 11 bases remaining between them. CDR3 DNA: TGTGCCAGCAGCCCCCGAATAGGCGGCTACACCTTC. Protein product: CASSPRIGGYTF.

The J gene is TRBJ2-5, the V gene TRBV7-3; the D gene is possibly TRBD2 (6 bases). The CDR3 has 14 amino acids. From germline, CDR1 is SGHTA and CDR2 FQGTGA. Trimming left V 2 bases short and J 4 bases short, with 11 bases between. The CDR3 DNA is TGTGCCAGCAGCTTAGGAGGGGATTCAGAGACCCAGTACTTC. It translates to CASSLGGDSETQYF.

This clonotype was recorded many times. This chain joins TRBV6-2 or TRBV6-3 and TRBJ2-5; TRBD2 agrees at 9 bases. V shed 0 bases and J 3 bases; nucleotides not matched to a gene: 11. Germline V gene sequence: CDR1 MNHEY, CDR2 SVGEGT. The CDR3 has 18 residues. The CDR3 region is CASSYSLALAGQKETQYF. The CDR3 DNA sequence: TGTGCCAGCAGTTACTCGCTAGCACTAGCGGGCCAGAAAGAGACCCAGTACTTC.